This TCR beta chain was captured by sequencing in a study of beta chain features in type 1 diabetes. Whole-study findings and limits: For TCRB rearrangement, an influence of HLA type remained unresolved here.

This clone has only a few counts. Its antigen is unidentified. About 110 mL of blood, on average, came from one heparinised draw per donor. Populations obtained by sorting all exceeded 98% purity. Between the trimmed V and J ends, which lost 4 bases and 0 bases, there was a span of 15 bases. This CDR3 region has 15 residues. Germline V gene data show CDR1 as GTSNPN and CDR2 as SVGIG (reference sequence). Investigators reverse transcribed all isolated RNA, so they sequenced expressed TCRB transcripts. Profiling relied on immunoSEQ multiplex PCR, and the TCRdb table lists in-frame clones only, not all of them. Among roughly 500,000 clones listed, approximately 10% were seen once.

The gene calls are TRBV30 and TRBJ1-2; D gene unclear. Source material: naive CD4+ T cells from blood. The TCR was taken from a woman between 18 and 29 years old in good health. In DNA form, the CDR3 reads TGTGCCTGGACCCAATCGCGGGGATCTAACTATGGCTACACCTTC. It translates to CAWTQSRGSNYGYTF. The variable domain in full, with the rest retrieved from reference TRBV30 and TRBJ1-2, is SQTIHQWPATLVQPVGSPLSLECTVEGTSNPNLYWYRQAAGRGLQLLFYSVGIGQISSEVPQNLSASRPQDRQFILSSKKLLLSDSGFYLCAWTQSRGSNYGYTFGSGTRLTVV.